A single sample is the source of the 3 T cell receptor beta chains below, sequenced in a study of blood T cell repertoires in COVID-19 (TCRdb year 2020). The method was the immunoSEQ multiplex PCR assay. TCRdb limited this immuneACCESS table to in-frame rearrangements with V and J called. A share of clones is missing; checked studies link under half to unresolved V genes, and the rest is unexplained. The sample table shows 150,000 to 200,000 clones, and around 84% are seen once. Jointly, the top ten make up about 14% of the sample. The sample consisted of peripheral blood. These receptors all stem from a woman in her seventies with COVID-19, enrolled during active disease.

Within the sample, this clone is medium-sized. V is TRBV15 and J is TRBJ2-7; no firm D call. CDR1 and CDR2 (germline): LNHNV, YYDKDF (reference sequence). The length of the CDR3 is 15 residues. Trimming removed 1 base from V and 7 bases from J, with 17 bases in between. The DNA of the CDR3 is TGTGCCACCAGCAGAGGGCGGCAAAGTCACGGGGAGCAGTACTTC. Protein sequence: CATSRGRQSHGEQYF.

The gene calls are TRBV18 and TRBJ2-3, with 8 bases that match TRBD2. Trimming cost V 6 bases and J 2 bases; bases outside gene matches: 4. Germline CDR1 and CDR2: KGHSH and LQKENI. The CDR3 has 14 amino acids. CDR3 nucleotide sequence: TGTGCCAGCTCTTCCGGGGGGGCCACAGATACGCAGTATTTT. Translating it yields CASSSGGATDTQYF.

V and J are TRBV11-2 and TRBJ1-2; 12 bases agree with TRBD1. V was pared by 6 bases and J by 0 bases, with 8 bases of the junction left unmatched. CDR1 is SGHAT, CDR2 FQNNGV, per germline. CDR3 length: 17 residues. The CDR3 loop is CASRFTGTGGTNYGYTF. The CDR3 region has the DNA TGTGCCAGCAGATTTACCGGGACAGGGGGCACTAACTATGGCTACACCTTC.